These T cell receptor beta chains were read from a single sample in a study of blood T cell repertoires in COVID-19. Sequenced by immunoSEQ multiplex PCR; TCRdb stores in-frame clones only, minus some. The data contain 120,000 to 150,000 clones, 75% to 85% of them singletons. The sequencing sample was made of peripheral blood. These receptors were taken from a woman aged 50 to 65 in a cohort sampled during active or convalescent COVID-19. CDR3s include the opening cysteine and the closing phenylalanine or tryptophan. D genes are given only for firm matches. Expanded clones are given a class, and other clones once, few, many or no size at all.

v_call: TRBV5-1
j_call: TRBJ2-1
clone_size: .
d_call: TRBD2
cdr3_aa: CASSIAGGSYNEQFF
cdr3_nt: TGCGCCAGCAGCATAGCGGGGGGCTCCTACAATGAGCAGTTCTTC

v_call: TRBV19
j_call: TRBJ1-2
clone_size: .
d_call: TRBD1
cdr3_aa: CASSYSTGMRAYGYTF
cdr3_nt: TGTGCCAGTAGCTACTCGACAGGGATGAGGGCCTATGGCTACACCTTC

v_call: TRBV6-5
j_call: TRBJ2-3
clone_size: .
d_call: TRBD2
cdr3_aa: CASSNSGGTDTQYF
cdr3_nt: TGTGCCAGCAGCAATAGCGGGGGTACAGATACGCAGTATTTT

v_call: TRBV5-1
j_call: TRBJ2-7
clone_size: .
d_call: .
cdr3_aa: CASMGRGYEQYF
cdr3_nt: TGCGCCAGCATGGGCAGGGGTTACGAGCAGTACTTC

v_call: TRBV20-1
j_call: TRBJ2-7
clone_size: .
d_call: .
cdr3_aa: CSASEANFKGGSYEQYF
cdr3_nt: TGCAGTGCTAGTGAAGCGAACTTTAAAGGGGGCTCCTACGAGCAGTACTTC

v_call: TRBV2
j_call: TRBJ1-1
clone_size: .
d_call: TRBD1
cdr3_aa: CASRARTGTGNTEAFF
cdr3_nt: TGTGCCAGCAGGGCTCGGACCGGGACAGGGAACACTGAAGCTTTCTTT

v_call: TRBV12-3/TRBV12-4
j_call: TRBJ1-2
clone_size: once
d_call: .
cdr3_aa: CASSFEAFGGYTF
cdr3_nt: TGTGCCAGCAGTTTTGAGGCTTTTGGCGGCTACACCTTC

v_call: TRBV7-2
j_call: TRBJ1-3
clone_size: .
d_call: .
cdr3_aa: CASSLGFTVSGNTIYF
cdr3_nt: TGTGCCAGCAGCTTAGGGTTTACAGTCTCTGGAAACACCATATATTTT

v_call: TRBV10-1
j_call: TRBJ1-1
clone_size: .
d_call: .
cdr3_aa: CASSADRRTTEAFF
cdr3_nt: TGCGCCAGCAGTGCAGACAGGCGGACCACTGAAGCTTTCTTT

v_call: TRBV5-4
j_call: TRBJ1-4
clone_size: .
d_call: TRBD1
cdr3_aa: CASSSDREKLFF
cdr3_nt: TGTGCCAGCAGCTCGGACAGGGAAAAACTGTTTTTT

v_call: TRBV11-3
j_call: TRBJ2-3
clone_size: few
d_call: TRBD2
cdr3_aa: CASSDRSGGAIDTQYF
cdr3_nt: TGTGCCAGCAGCGATCGATCCGGGGGGGCGATAGATACGCAGTATTTT

v_call: TRBV6-5
j_call: TRBJ2-3
clone_size: .
d_call: TRBD1
cdr3_aa: CASSTGTGPVDTQYF
cdr3_nt: TGTGCCAGCAGCACCGGGACAGGGCCCGTGGATACGCAGTATTTT

v_call: TRBV10-3
j_call: TRBJ1-2
clone_size: .
d_call: .
cdr3_aa: CAISEDVGSYYGYTF
cdr3_nt: TGTGCCATCAGCGAGGACGTAGGGAGTTACTATGGCTACACCTTC

v_call: TRBV6-4
j_call: TRBJ1-2
clone_size: .
d_call: .
cdr3_aa: CASSDSTGKGYTF
cdr3_nt: TGTGCCAGCAGTGACTCGACCGGGAAGGGCTACACCTTC

v_call: TRBV19
j_call: TRBJ2-5
clone_size: .
d_call: .
cdr3_aa: CASSRQQETQYF
cdr3_nt: TGTGCCAGTAGTCGACAGCAAGAGACCCAGTACTTC

v_call: TRBV6-2/TRBV6-3
j_call: TRBJ1-5
clone_size: .
d_call: .
cdr3_aa: CASSSTGTNQPQHF
cdr3_nt: TGTGCCAGCAGTTCAACCGGGACAAATCAGCCCCAGCATTTT

v_call: TRBV5-4
j_call: TRBJ1-4
clone_size: .
d_call: .
cdr3_aa: CASSLTGQTNEKLFF
cdr3_nt: TGTGCCAGCAGCTTGACAGGCCAAACTAATGAAAAACTGTTTTTT

v_call: TRBV25-1
j_call: TRBJ1-1
clone_size: .
d_call: .
cdr3_aa: CASSEIGPGYTEAFF
cdr3_nt: TGTGCCAGCAGTGAAATAGGCCCCGGGTACACTGAAGCTTTCTTT

v_call: TRBV19
j_call: TRBJ1-6
clone_size: few
d_call: .
cdr3_aa: CASSTRTQNSPLHF
cdr3_nt: TGTGCCAGTAGTACCAGGACTCAAAATTCACCCCTCCACTTT

v_call: TRBV19
j_call: TRBJ1-1
clone_size: few
d_call: TRBD1
cdr3_aa: CATKPGQVNTEAFF
cdr3_nt: TGTGCCACTAAACCGGGACAGGTGAACACTGAAGCTTTCTTT

v_call: TRBV29-1
j_call: TRBJ1-4
clone_size: .
d_call: .
cdr3_aa: CSVGPGAEKLFF
cdr3_nt: TGCAGCGTTGGCCCCGGTGCGGAAAAACTGTTTTTT

v_call: TRBV15
j_call: TRBJ1-5
clone_size: once
d_call: TRBD1
cdr3_aa: CATSSPRTGGNQPQHF
cdr3_nt: TGTGCCACCAGCAGCCCCCGGACAGGGGGCAATCAGCCCCAGCATTTT

v_call: TRBV27
j_call: TRBJ1-3
clone_size: .
d_call: TRBD1
cdr3_aa: CASSGDRGGGNTIYF
cdr3_nt: TGTGCCAGCAGTGGAGACAGGGGAGGAGGAAACACCATATATTTT

v_call: TRBV19
j_call: TRBJ2-7
clone_size: .
d_call: TRBD1
cdr3_aa: CASSVEGTGTGAPGQYF
cdr3_nt: TGTGCCAGTAGTGTCGAGGGTACCGGGACAGGGGCACCTGGGCAGTACTTC

v_call: TRBV2
j_call: TRBJ1-4
clone_size: .
d_call: TRBD1
cdr3_aa: CASTGTAYEKLFF
cdr3_nt: TGTGCCAGCACCGGGACAGCCTATGAAAAACTGTTTTTT

v_call: TRBV29-1
j_call: TRBJ1-1
clone_size: few
d_call: .
cdr3_aa: CSVLGAGMNTEAFF
cdr3_nt: TGCAGCGTTTTAGGAGCAGGGATGAACACTGAAGCTTTCTTT

v_call: TRBV5-4
j_call: TRBJ2-5
clone_size: few
d_call: .
cdr3_aa: CASSLTRGSVEETQYF
cdr3_nt: TGTGCCAGCAGCTTGACCCGAGGGTCTGTCGAGGAGACCCAGTACTTC

v_call: TRBV4-3
j_call: TRBJ1-1
clone_size: .
d_call: .
cdr3_aa: CASSQDRAGAFF
cdr3_nt: TGCGCCAGCAGCCAAGACAGGGCAGGAGCTTTCTTT

v_call: TRBV5-4
j_call: TRBJ1-1
clone_size: once
d_call: TRBD1
cdr3_aa: CASSLRGRAMNTEAFF
cdr3_nt: TGTGCCAGCAGCTTGAGGGGGCGGGCCATGAACACTGAAGCTTTCTTT

v_call: TRBV10-1
j_call: TRBJ1-5
clone_size: .
d_call: .
cdr3_aa: CASRATDPSSNQPQHF
cdr3_nt: TGCGCCAGCAGAGCGACAGACCCGAGCAGCAATCAGCCCCAGCATTTT

v_call: TRBV5-1
j_call: TRBJ1-1
clone_size: .
d_call: TRBD1
cdr3_aa: CASGRQGITDTEAFF
cdr3_nt: TGCGCCAGCGGTCGACAGGGGATTACAGACACTGAAGCTTTCTTT

v_call: TRBV11-2
j_call: TRBJ1-1
clone_size: .
d_call: .
cdr3_aa: CASSFGQWMNPRNTEAFF
cdr3_nt: TGTGCCAGCAGCTTCGGACAGTGGATGAACCCCCGAAACACTGAAGCTTTCTTT

v_call: TRBV6-4
j_call: TRBJ2-5
clone_size: once
d_call: TRBD2
cdr3_aa: CASSAKRGARETQYF
cdr3_nt: TGTGCCAGCAGCGCCAAGCGGGGGGCACGAGAGACCCAGTACTTC

v_call: TRBV9
j_call: TRBJ2-7
clone_size: few
d_call: TRBD2
cdr3_aa: CASSVGGSGGPPYEQYF
cdr3_nt: TGTGCCAGCAGCGTAGGGGGTAGCGGGGGGCCGCCCTACGAGCAGTACTTC

v_call: TRBV5-1
j_call: TRBJ1-2
clone_size: .
d_call: .
cdr3_aa: CASSWEGQESQSYGYTF
cdr3_nt: TGCGCCAGCAGCTGGGAGGGGCAGGAGTCTCAAAGCTATGGCTACACCTTC

v_call: TRBV5-4
j_call: TRBJ2-7
clone_size: .
d_call: TRBD1
cdr3_aa: CASSPWTGQYEQYF
cdr3_nt: TGTGCCAGCAGCCCCTGGACAGGGCAATACGAGCAGTACTTC

v_call: TRBV19
j_call: TRBJ2-3
clone_size: .
d_call: TRBD2
cdr3_aa: CASSIMTSGTLTDTQYF
cdr3_nt: TGTGCCAGTAGTATTATGACTAGCGGGACTCTCACAGATACGCAGTATTTT

v_call: TRBV6-2/TRBV6-3
j_call: TRBJ2-5
clone_size: .
d_call: TRBD1
cdr3_aa: CASSYGDRGETQYF
cdr3_nt: TGTGCCAGCAGTTACGGGGACAGGGGGGAGACCCAGTACTTC

v_call: TRBV28
j_call: TRBJ1-3
clone_size: few
d_call: .
cdr3_aa: CASSSPWGGKGSGNTIYF
cdr3_nt: TGTGCCAGCAGCTCTCCCTGGGGGGGGAAGGGGTCTGGAAACACCATATATTTT

v_call: TRBV5-1
j_call: TRBJ1-4
clone_size: .
d_call: TRBD1
cdr3_aa: CASSSRTGAGDEKLFF
cdr3_nt: TGCGCCAGCAGCTCACGGACAGGGGCAGGCGATGAAAAACTGTTTTTT

v_call: TRBV30
j_call: TRBJ2-7
clone_size: .
d_call: TRBD1
cdr3_aa: CAWRRGTGGWEQYF
cdr3_nt: TGTGCCTGGAGACGGGGGACAGGGGGCTGGGAGCAGTACTTC

v_call: TRBV18
j_call: TRBJ2-1
clone_size: .
d_call: .
cdr3_aa: CASSETRNEQFF
cdr3_nt: TGTGCCAGCTCAGAGACACGGAATGAGCAGTTCTTC

v_call: TRBV9
j_call: TRBJ1-2
clone_size: .
d_call: .
cdr3_aa: CASSVAGLRDYGYTF
cdr3_nt: TGTGCCAGCAGCGTAGCGGGTCTCCGAGACTATGGCTACACCTTC